This TCR beta chain stems from a study of T cell responses to AZD1222 COVID-19 vaccine. Points from the study as a whole: Unmutated regions of variants are reportedly targeted by nearly half of spike-specific TCRs.

Data came from immunoSEQ multiplex PCR; TCRdb stores just in-frame clones and leaves some out. Altogether around 150,000 clones are present, approximately 90% being singletons, with the ten largest covering around 2.1%. To note about this clone: The antigen remains unidentified.

V dropped 7 bases and J dropped 4; count of bases not matched to a gene: 3. CDR3 length equals 13 residues. From germline, CDR1 is SGHTA and CDR2 FQGTGA. The clonotype comes from an adult in good health. The source material was peripheral blood, sampled on day 0 of AZD1222 vaccination. The gene calls are TRBV7-3 and TRBJ2-3; 9 nucleotides agree with TRBD2. The CDR3 region is CASKKREADTQYF. CDR3 DNA: TGTGCCAGCAAGAAGCGGGAGGCAGATACGCAGTATTTT.